This is a list of T cell receptor beta chains from one sample in a study of T cell responses to AZD1222 COVID-19 vaccine. Assay: immunoSEQ multiplex PCR; the TCRdb copy retains only in-frame clones and omits some. The table includes more than 85,000 clones, 81% detected once. The input for sequencing was peripheral blood, taken on day 0 of AZD1222 vaccination. The source is an adult in good health. Both conserved end residues are part of each CDR3. A D gene is named only where the DNA matches it firmly. Clone size is shown for a subset of rows, as once, few, many or a class of expanded clone.

cdr3_aa cdr3_nt v_call d_call j_call clone_size
CASSLKEGASQETQYF TGTGCCAGCAGCTTAAAAGAGGGGGCCTCTCAAGAGACCCAGTACTTC TRBV5-4 TRBD1 TRBJ2-5 -
CATSDRTRGGQETQYF TGTGCCACCAGTGATCGTACCAGGGGGGGGCAAGAGACCCAGTACTTC TRBV24-1 - TRBJ2-5 -
CASSQQGYEQYF TGTGCCAGCAGCCAACAGGGCTACGAGCAGTACTTC TRBV7-9 - TRBJ2-7 -
CAISESGGIYGYTF TGTGCCATCAGTGAGTCGGGAGGGATCTATGGCTACACCTTC TRBV10-3 - TRBJ1-2 -
CASSPFGGSGAETQYF TGTGCCAGCAGCCCGTTCGGGGGTAGCGGGGCAGAGACCCAGTACTTC TRBV5-4 TRBD2 TRBJ2-5 -
CASSSNRASGNTIYF TGTGCCAGCAGCTCGAACAGAGCCTCTGGAAACACCATATATTTT TRBV7-8 - TRBJ1-3 -
CASKGYGTDTQYF TGTGCCAGCAAGGGTTACGGCACAGATACGCAGTATTTT TRBV12-3/TRBV12-4 - TRBJ2-3 few
CSVERRDGYTF TGCAGCGTTGAAAGAAGGGATGGCTACACCTTC TRBV29-1 - TRBJ1-2 -
CASSVVGTSYEQYF TGTGCCAGCAGCGTAGTCGGGACGAGTTACGAGCAGTACTTC TRBV9 - TRBJ2-7 -
CASSPTGGGGETQYF TGTGCCAGCAGTCCGACCGGAGGGGGTGGAGAGACCCAGTACTTC TRBV27 - TRBJ2-5 once